The rows below give T cell receptor beta chains drawn from one sample of a study of siplizumab effects on memory and regulatory T cells. Generated by immunoSEQ multiplex PCR, the TCRdb table keeps only in-frame clones and is missing some. The sample has 85,000 to 130,000 clones, roughly 94% seen once. What was sequenced was Tregs sorted from blood. These receptors all come from a human donor in good health. Both conserved end residues are part of each CDR3. D genes are given only for firm matches. Size tells how often a clone was seen (once, few, many) or the class of an expanded clone, and some rows leave it out.

j_call,d_call,clone_size,v_call,cdr3_aa,cdr3_nt
TRBJ2-2,NA,once,TRBV11-3,CASSLGLTGELFF,TGTGCCAGCAGCTTAGGCCTCACCGGGGAGCTGTTTTTT
TRBJ2-5,TRBD2,few,TRBV10-3,CAISDSGSGREETQYF,TGTGCCATCAGTGACTCGGGTAGCGGGAGGGAAGAGACCCAGTACTTC
TRBJ2-1,NA,once,TRBV5-1,CASRRDYEQFF,TGCGCCAGCAGGAGGGATTATGAGCAGTTCTTC
TRBJ2-7,NA,once,TRBV6-1,CASKVTYRAAYEQYF,TGTGCCAGCAAGGTTACGTACAGGGCCGCTTACGAGCAGTACTTC
TRBJ1-3,NA,once,TRBV7-6,CASSLREGAQNTIYF,TGTGCCAGCAGCTTAAGAGAAGGCGCCCAAAACACCATATATTTT
TRBJ1-2,NA,NA,TRBV18,CASSPANKMGRRGYTF,TGTGCCAGCTCACCGGCGAATAAGATGGGGCGACGAGGCTACACCTTC
TRBJ2-7,TRBD2,NA,TRBV27,CASSPGLAGAIYEQYF,TGTGCCAGCAGCCCGGGACTAGCGGGAGCGATCTACGAGCAGTACTTC
TRBJ2-3,TRBD2,NA,TRBV10-2,CASSGRVRAQYF,TGCGCCAGCAGCGGGAGGGTCCGTGCGCAGTATTTT
TRBJ2-1,NA,NA,TRBV27,CASTNLRRGEQFF,TGTGCCAGCACAAACTTAAGAAGGGGTGAGCAGTTCTTC
TRBJ2-7,NA,NA,TRBV11-2,CASSPQVSASYEQYF,TGTGCCAGCAGCCCACAGGTCTCCGCATCCTACGAGCAGTACTTC
TRBJ2-2,NA,NA,TRBV15,CATSIQGPPGELFF,TGTGCCACCAGTATTCAGGGCCCGCCTGGGGAGCTGTTTTTT
TRBJ2-1,NA,NA,TRBV19,CATAAGPTFSYNEQFF,TGTGCCACTGCAGCAGGGCCGACCTTCTCCTACAATGAGCAGTTCTTC
TRBJ1-5,NA,NA,TRBV28,CASSLNVYSNQPQHF,TGTGCCAGCAGCCTAAATGTGTATAGCAATCAGCCCCAGCATTTT
TRBJ2-7,TRBD1,NA,TRBV28,CASRRGQGGYEQYF,TGTGCCAGCAGGAGGGGACAGGGAGGCTACGAGCAGTACTTC
TRBJ2-2,NA,NA,TRBV7-2,CASSLAAAYGTGELFF,TGTGCCAGCAGCTTAGCGGCGGCCTATGGCACCGGGGAGCTGTTTTTT
TRBJ1-2,TRBD1,NA,TRBV5-1,CASSRQGKAEGYTF,TGCGCCAGCAGCAGACAGGGGAAAGCAGAGGGCTACACCTTC
TRBJ2-2,NA,NA,TRBV6-1,CASSAVVNTGELFF,TGTGCCAGCAGTGCGGTCGTGAACACCGGGGAGCTGTTTTTT
TRBJ1-2,NA,NA,TRBV5-1,CASSPAQNYGYTF,TGCGCCAGCAGCCCCGCACAAAACTATGGCTACACCTTC
TRBJ2-5,NA,NA,TRBV12-5,CASGPGQTNEETQYF,TGTGCTAGTGGTCCTGGACAGACCAACGAAGAGACCCAGTACTTC
TRBJ2-7,NA,NA,TRBV27,CASSFQGFPTYEQYF,TGTGCCAGCAGTTTTCAGGGGTTCCCAACCTACGAGCAGTACTTC
TRBJ2-7,TRBD1,NA,TRBV11-2,CASSFAPLPQGVYEQYF,TGTGCCAGCAGTTTTGCCCCTCTCCCTCAGGGGGTCTACGAGCAGTACTTC
TRBJ1-2,TRBD1,NA,TRBV7-9,CASSLGQGYGYTF,TGTGCCAGCAGCCTGGGACAGGGCTATGGCTACACCTTC
TRBJ2-1,NA,NA,TRBV5-1,CASSSRGFRDPYNEQFF,TGCGCCAGCAGCTCCCGGGGCTTCAGGGATCCCTACAATGAGCAGTTCTTC
TRBJ2-1,TRBD2,NA,TRBV7-6,CASSLEVGGRYLF,TGTGCCAGCAGCTTAGAAGTTGGCGGGAGGTACCTCTTC
TRBJ1-3,NA,medium-sized,TRBV2,CASKAGAGVGNTIYF,TGTGCCAGCAAGGCTGGGGCAGGGGTAGGAAACACCATATATTTT
TRBJ1-1,TRBD1,NA,TRBV27,CASSLRRQGRGYTEAFF,TGTGCCAGCAGTTTACGTAGACAGGGGAGAGGATACACTGAAGCTTTCTTT
TRBJ2-3,TRBD1,NA,TRBV11-3,CASSPGQTPDTQYF,TGTGCCAGCAGCCCGGGACAGACCCCAGATACGCAGTATTTT
TRBJ2-7,NA,once,TRBV18,CASSPRQGAAYEQYF,TGTGCCAGCTCACCACGGCAGGGTGCAGCATACGAGCAGTACTTC
TRBJ2-7,NA,NA,TRBV18,CASSPEGGVSTYEQYF,TGTGCCAGCTCACCAGAGGGGGGGGTGAGCACCTACGAGCAGTACTTC
TRBJ1-5,NA,NA,TRBV6-5,CASSYPGRMGNQPQHF,TGTGCCAGCAGTTACCCGGGGAGGATGGGCAATCAGCCCCAGCATTTT
TRBJ1-1,NA,NA,TRBV28,CASSLDYVNTEAFF,TGTGCCAGCAGCCTCGACTACGTGAACACTGAAGCTTTCTTT
TRBJ2-3,TRBD1,once,TRBV18,CASSLRSPGQGKDTQYF,TGTGCCAGCTCTCTCAGAAGTCCGGGACAGGGGAAAGATACGCAGTATTTT
TRBJ2-3,NA,NA,TRBV9,CASSVGGGFTDTQYF,TGTGCCAGCAGCGTAGGGGGCGGGTTCACAGATACGCAGTATTTT
TRBJ1-2,NA,NA,TRBV2,CASSQGTVNYGYTF,TGTGCCAGCAGCCAGGGCACAGTGAACTATGGCTACACCTTC
TRBJ2-2,TRBD2,NA,TRBV5-1,CASSLPLAGVKNGERTGELFF,TGCGCCAGCAGCTTGCCGTTAGCGGGAGTCAAAAACGGCGAGAGAACCGGGGAGCTGTTTTTT
TRBJ1-5,NA,NA,TRBV28,CASSLNGLNQPQHF,TGTGCCAGCAGTTTAAACGGCCTCAATCAGCCCCAGCATTTT
TRBJ2-3,TRBD2,NA,TRBV10-3,CNNRVSGSRTDTQYF,TGTAACAACCGGGTCAGCGGGAGTCGCACAGATACGCAGTATTTT
TRBJ2-1,TRBD2,once,TRBV10-3,CAIRTILAGGGEQFF,TGTGCCATCAGAACTATACTAGCGGGAGGCGGTGAGCAGTTCTTC
TRBJ2-7,NA,NA,TRBV27,CASSLRGSVEQYF,TGTGCCAGCAGCTTACGGGGTTCGGTCGAGCAGTACTTC
TRBJ1-5,NA,once,TRBV5-1,CASSLAGMGNQPQHF,TGCGCCAGCAGCTTGGCGGGGATGGGCAATCAGCCCCAGCATTTT
TRBJ2-5,TRBD2,NA,TRBV5-1,CASSLRGRSPGETQYF,TGCGCCAGCAGCTTACGCGGGAGATCGCCTGGGGAGACCCAGTACTTC
TRBJ2-7,NA,NA,TRBV5-1,CASSPQPGNVYEQYF,TGCGCCAGCAGCCCTCAGCCGGGAAATGTCTACGAGCAGTACTTC
TRBJ1-1,NA,NA,TRBV28,CASRRNYRDLPEAFF,TGTGCCAGCAGACGAAATTACAGGGATTTACCTGAAGCTTTCTTT
TRBJ2-6,TRBD1,NA,TRBV5-1,CASSLGQGAIVGANVLTF,TGCGCCAGCAGCTTGGGGCAGGGGGCGATAGTTGGGGCCAACGTCCTGACTTTC
TRBJ1-3,NA,NA,TRBV6-5,CASRTSFAGNTIYF,TGTGCCAGCAGAACATCTTTCGCTGGAAACACCATATATTTT
TRBJ2-7,TRBD1,NA,TRBV19,CARNRGLQYF,TGTGCCAGAAACAGGGGGCTGCAGTACTTC
TRBJ2-3,NA,NA,TRBV30,CAWQGLGRRDTQYF,TGTGCCTGGCAGGGGCTAGGGAGACGAGATACGCAGTATTTT
TRBJ2-3,TRBD2,NA,TRBV12-5,CASGLALVSGRSTDTQYF,TGTGCTAGTGGCCTTGCCTTAGTCTCCGGGAGGAGCACAGATACGCAGTATTTT
TRBJ1-2,NA,NA,TRBV20-1,CSAQGPSGYTF,TGCAGTGCCCAGGGGCCCAGCGGCTACACCTTC
TRBJ2-7,NA,NA,TRBV5-1,CASAVLNGPYEQYF,TGCGCCAGCGCGGTTCTGAACGGGCCTTACGAGCAGTACTTC
TRBJ1-2,NA,once,TRBV7-9,CASSLLNWGNYGYTF,TGTGCCAGCAGCTTATTGAATTGGGGGAACTATGGCTACACCTTC
TRBJ1-2,NA,NA,TRBV19,CASSIPGTIYGYTF,TGTGCCAGTAGTATCCCCGGGACGATTTATGGCTACACCTTC
TRBJ2-7,TRBD1,NA,TRBV30,CAWSPGTVWYEQYF,TGTGCCTGGAGCCCCGGGACAGTGTGGTACGAGCAGTACTTC
TRBJ2-7,TRBD2,NA,TRBV5-4,CASSRASGRAGEQYF,TGTGCCAGCAGCAGGGCTAGCGGGAGGGCGGGCGAGCAGTACTTC
TRBJ1-4,NA,NA,TRBV7-9,CASSSLLQGNANEKLFF,TGTGCCAGCAGCTCGCTACTCCAGGGAAACGCTAATGAAAAACTGTTTTTT
TRBJ2-1,TRBD2,NA,TRBV11-2,CASSLRAGDYNEQFF,TGTGCCAGCAGCTTAAGAGCGGGAGACTACAATGAGCAGTTCTTC
TRBJ2-7,NA,NA,TRBV11-2,CASSPSTRSYEQYF,TGTGCCAGCAGCCCTTCGACTAGATCCTACGAGCAGTACTTC
TRBJ1-1,NA,NA,TRBV6-1,CASSDSTAGFTEAFF,TGTGCCAGCAGTGACTCGACGGCGGGTTTCACTGAAGCTTTCTTT